This T cell receptor beta chain was obtained from a study of cytomegalovirus exposure and HLA in healthy donors. V shed 2 bases and J 2 bases; nucleotides not matched to a gene: 3. CDR3 length: 16 amino acids. CDR1 is MNHEY and CDR2 is SMNVEV in the germline V gene (reference sequence). Primers included in the PCR were 60 Vbeta and 13 Jbeta primers. Measured with immunoSEQ multiplex PCR; TCRdb has only the in-frame clones, and not every one. The repertoire table contains under 200,000 clones. The sequencing input was PBMCs. The genes are TRBV27 and TRBJ2-3; 11 nucleotides match TRBD2. This receptor was taken from a man aged 25 to 40 in good health and CMV-seronegative. DNA for the CDR3: TGTGCCAGCAGTTTACGACTAGCGGGGAACACAGATACGCAGTATTTT. Translation gives CASSLRLAGNTDTQYF.